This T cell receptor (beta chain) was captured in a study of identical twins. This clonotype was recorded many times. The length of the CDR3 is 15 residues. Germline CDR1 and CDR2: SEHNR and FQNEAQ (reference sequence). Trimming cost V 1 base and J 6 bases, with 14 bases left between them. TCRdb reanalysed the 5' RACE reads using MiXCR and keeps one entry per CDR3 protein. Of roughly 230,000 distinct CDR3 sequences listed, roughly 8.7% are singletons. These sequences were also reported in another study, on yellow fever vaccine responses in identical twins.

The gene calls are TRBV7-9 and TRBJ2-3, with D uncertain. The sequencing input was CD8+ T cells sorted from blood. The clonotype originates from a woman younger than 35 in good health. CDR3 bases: TGTGCCAGCAGCTTAGGGGCCCGTCCCTACGATACGCAGTATTTT. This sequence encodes CASSLGARPYDTQYF.